These T cell receptor beta chains were read from a single sample in a study of blood T cell repertoires in COVID-19. TCRdb's table, derived via immunoSEQ multiplex PCR, lists solely in-frame clones and lacks some. The repertoire holds 95,000 to 150,000 clones, with 90% as singletons. Sequenced input: peripheral blood. These receptors were taken from an older woman with COVID-19, enrolled during active disease. The CDR3 runs from the conserved cysteine through the conserved F or W. Each record gives: D gene, J gene, CDR3 length, V gene, clone size, CDR3 protein, CDR3 DNA. The D gene is left open where the match is weak. For some rows the clone size is stated as once, few or many, or as a class when expanded; others skip it.

NA TRBJ2-7 14 TRBV18 NA CASSASSGVYEQYF TGTGCCAGCTCCGCGTCGTCGGGGGTCTACGAGCAGTACTTC
NA TRBJ1-2 14 TRBV5-1 once CASSLEGVGYGYTF TGCGCCAGCAGCTTGGAGGGGGTAGGCTATGGCTACACCTTC
NA TRBJ2-1 13 TRBV5-5 NA CASSLQSDNEQFF TGTGCCAGCAGCCTTCAAAGCGACAATGAGCAGTTCTTC
NA TRBJ1-2 14 TRBV5-1 NA CASAPPGSHYGYTF TGCGCCAGCGCCCCCCCGGGATCGCACTATGGCTACACCTTC
NA TRBJ1-4 15 TRBV5-8 NA CASRLGLATNEKLFF TGTGCCAGCAGACTAGGGTTGGCAACTAATGAAAAACTGTTTTTT
NA TRBJ1-4 14 TRBV5-4 NA CASSSQSTNEKLFF TGTGCCAGCAGCTCACAATCAACTAATGAAAAACTGTTTTTT
NA TRBJ1-5 14 TRBV19 NA CASSGTPGDQPQHF TGTGCCAGTAGTGGGACCCCGGGAGATCAGCCCCAGCATTTT
NA TRBJ2-3 14 TRBV5-1 once CASSFTPSTDTQYF TGCGCCAGCAGCTTTACACCGAGCACAGATACGCAGTATTTT
TRBD1 TRBJ1-1 14 TRBV25-1 NA CASSEPGGVSEAFF TGTGCCAGCAGTGAACCAGGGGGAGTGTCTGAAGCTTTCTTT
TRBD2 TRBJ2-1 15 TRBV5-8 NA CASSFSGGALNEQFF TGTGCCAGCAGCTTTAGCGGGGGGGCCCTAAATGAGCAGTTCTTC
NA TRBJ1-2 12 TRBV19 NA CASSGTFYGYTF TGTGCCAGTAGTGGGACATTCTATGGCTACACCTTC
NA TRBJ2-2 15 TRBV9 NA CASSVAAVGTGELFF TGTGCCAGCAGCGTAGCAGCGGTGGGCACCGGGGAGCTGTTTTTT
NA TRBJ1-1 16 TRBV18 NA CASSLWDTALNTEAFF TGTGCCAGCTCACTGTGGGACACAGCGCTGAACACTGAAGCTTTCTTT
NA TRBJ1-2 15 TRBV6-2/TRBV6-3 NA CASSYREYRNYGYTF TGTGCCAGCAGTTACAGGGAGTATCGGAACTATGGCTACACCTTC
TRBD1 TRBJ2-7 14 TRBV7-9 NA CASSSGTGTYEQYF TGTGCCAGCAGTTCCGGGACAGGGACCTACGAGCAGTACTTC
TRBD1 TRBJ1-5 16 TRBV6-2/TRBV6-3 NA CASSYFRTGGNQPQHF TGTGCCAGCAGTTACTTCCGGACAGGAGGCAATCAGCCCCAGCATTTT
TRBD2 TRBJ2-3 18 TRBV6-2/TRBV6-3 once CASSYGRTSGGGTDTQYF TGTGCCAGCAGTTACGGGCGGACTAGCGGGGGGGGTACAGATACGCAGTATTTT
NA TRBJ1-2 13 TRBV6-5 NA CASSYQAFYGYTF TGTGCCAGCAGTTATCAGGCCTTCTATGGCTACACCTTC
TRBD1 TRBJ1-6 13 TRBV30 NA CAWSRGTAEALHF TGTGCCTGGAGTCGGGGGACAGCTGAGGCCCTCCACTTT
NA TRBJ1-2 15 TRBV15 few CATSSHGQTLYGYTF TGTGCCACCAGCAGCCATGGACAGACTCTCTATGGCTACACCTTC
NA TRBJ1-3 14 TRBV19 NA CASIPGESGNTIYF TGTGCCAGTATTCCGGGGGAAAGTGGAAACACCATATATTTT
NA TRBJ1-4 15 TRBV7-9 NA CASSPPGASNEKLFF TGTGCCAGCAGTCCCCCAGGGGCCTCTAATGAAAAACTGTTTTTT
NA TRBJ1-1 14 TRBV30 NA CAWRAGLMNTEAFF TGTGCCTGGAGGGCGGGGTTGATGAACACTGAAGCTTTCTTT
TRBD1 TRBJ1-3 16 TRBV30 NA CAWRRQGASSGNTIYF TGTGCCTGGAGGCGACAGGGGGCTTCCTCTGGAAACACCATATATTTT
TRBD1 TRBJ1-1 14 TRBV19 NA CASSNQGANTEAFF TGTGCCAGTAGCAATCAGGGGGCCAACACTGAAGCTTTCTTT
TRBD2 TRBJ2-7 16 TRBV5-1 NA CASSLWGSGGTYEQYF TGCGCCAGCAGCTTGTGGGGTAGCGGGGGTACCTACGAGCAGTACTTC
TRBD2 TRBJ2-1 17 TRBV3-1/TRBV3-2 once CASSPEGLAYSYNEQFF TGTGCCAGCAGCCCAGAGGGACTAGCGTACTCCTACAATGAGCAGTTCTTC
TRBD1 TRBJ2-7 12 TRBV30 NA CAGTEQTYEQYF TGTGCCGGGACAGAACAAACCTACGAGCAGTACTTC
NA TRBJ2-7 14 TRBV5-6 once CASSLGRSSYEQYF TGTGCCAGCAGCTTGGGGCGGAGCTCCTACGAGCAGTACTTC
NA TRBJ2-5 12 TRBV5-1 NA CASSFTEETQYF TGCGCCAGCAGCTTTACCGAGGAGACCCAGTACTTC
TRBD1 TRBJ1-1 14 TRBV25-1 NA CASSLTGEGAEAFF TGTGCCAGCAGCTTAACAGGGGAAGGGGCTGAAGCTTTCTTT
TRBD1 TRBJ2-2 18 TRBV9 NA CASSPRPWGQGASGELFF TGTGCCAGCAGCCCACGCCCATGGGGACAGGGGGCGTCCGGGGAGCTGTTTTTT
NA TRBJ1-1 14 TRBV19 NA CASSGTLRGTEAFF TGTGCCAGTAGTGGGACTTTGAGGGGCACTGAAGCTTTCTTT
NA TRBJ2-3 16 TRBV7-2 NA CASTLTPGLVADTQYF TGTGCCAGCACCCTGACCCCAGGGCTTGTCGCAGATACGCAGTATTTT
TRBD1 TRBJ1-3 17 TRBV29-1 NA CSVGGDSPLHSGNTIYF TGCAGCGTTGGTGGGGACAGCCCTTTACACTCTGGAAACACCATATATTTT
TRBD1 TRBJ2-7 13 TRBV5-1 NA CASSYGDRGEQYF TGCGCCAGCAGCTATGGCGACAGGGGCGAGCAGTACTTC
NA TRBJ2-3 15 TRBV9 NA CASSLSGGSTDTQYF TGTGCCAGCAGTTTATCAGGTGGTAGCACAGATACGCAGTATTTT
NA TRBJ1-2 13 TRBV12-3/TRBV12-4 NA CASSMTANYGYTF TGTGCCAGCAGTATGACAGCTAACTATGGCTACACCTTC
TRBD1 TRBJ1-5 15 TRBV2 once CASSAMGQPNQPQHF TGTGCCAGCAGTGCAATGGGACAGCCTAATCAGCCCCAGCATTTT
NA TRBJ1-3 19 TRBV19 NA CASRNIRWRETSSGNTIYF TGTGCCAGTAGGAACATACGGTGGAGGGAAACAAGCTCTGGAAACACCATATATTTT
TRBD2 TRBJ2-1 16 TRBV19 NA CASSIEAGSSYNEQFF TGTGCCAGTAGTATAGAAGCGGGGTCTTCCTACAATGAGCAGTTCTTC
TRBD1 TRBJ2-2 15 TRBV6-5 once CASRTGQSNTGELFF TGTGCCAGCAGGACGGGACAGTCTAACACCGGGGAGCTGTTTTTT
TRBD1 TRBJ1-1 15 TRBV5-4 NA CASSPRGNRGTEAFF TGTGCCAGCAGCCCGAGGGGGAACAGGGGCACTGAAGCTTTCTTT
NA TRBJ2-7 12 TRBV7-2 NA CASSLDRSKQYF TGTGCCAGCAGCTTAGACAGGTCCAAGCAGTACTTC
TRBD1 TRBJ1-1 18 TRBV5-1 few CASSFQIPGQGMNTEAFF TGCGCCAGCAGCTTCCAAATACCGGGACAGGGTATGAACACTGAAGCTTTCTTT
NA TRBJ2-7 14 TRBV19 NA CASSIAAQGYEQYF TGTGCCAGTAGTATTGCAGCCCAGGGCTACGAGCAGTACTTC
TRBD1 TRBJ1-2 16 TRBV14 NA CASSQVAHRGGYGYTF TGTGCCAGCAGCCAAGTGGCCCACAGGGGAGGCTATGGCTACACCTTC
TRBD1 TRBJ1-1 13 TRBV18 NA CASSPGRGTEAFF TGTGCCAGCTCACCGGGCAGGGGGACTGAAGCTTTCTTT